The table lists the clone carrying this TCR beta chain with a few counts. Its antigen is currently unknown. The V end was cut by 1 base, the J end by 4 bases, with 11 bases between. The CDR3 runs to 14 residues. Germline CDR1 reads SGHDT; CDR2 reads YYEEEE. The entry originates in a study of immune cell composition in non-small cell lung cancer. Study information: Lung adenocarcinoma or squamous carcinoma made up most tumours.

The normal lung sample lay at least 3 cm, and maximally far, from the tumour. Broader study findings: TIL tumour reactivity correlated with maximal tumour-associated clone frequency in adenocarcinoma. Tumour TCR-beta clonality showed no significant link to smoking pack-years. Tumour-associated clones >0.5% occurred in 30% to 35% of adenocarcinomas, roughly 80% of squamous.

Assay used: immunoSEQ multiplex PCR; TCRdb lists only in-frame clones, some missing. The table includes several thousand clones, 67% detected once. The gene calls are TRBV5-6 and TRBJ1-2, with a possible D match to TRBD1 (5 bases). This TCR derives from a human donor with non-small cell lung cancer. Sequencing was carried out using non-adjacent lung tissue. The CDR3 DNA is TGTGCCAGCAGCTTGTGGGAGGGGCCCTATGGCTACACCTTC. Amino acid sequence: CASSLWEGPYGYTF.